The 30 T cell receptor beta chains presented below share a single source sample, sequenced in a study of cytomegalovirus exposure and HLA in healthy donors (dated by TCRdb to about 2017). Libraries were constructed by the immunoSEQ multiplex PCR assay. For the multiplex PCR, a mixture combining 60 forward primers for TCR Vbeta segments and 13 reverse primers for TCR Jbeta segments was used. TCRdb took over this immuneACCESS table, retaining in-frame rearrangements with V and J assigned. Such tables are incomplete; in checked studies, under half of the missing clones stem from an unresolved V gene, and the remainder is unexplained. The sample table records over 95,000 clones; 60% to 85% of these occur just once. Of the sample, roughly an eighth is held by the ten largest clones. Sequencing input: PBMCs. The source is a woman between 40 and 55 years old in good health and CMV-seropositive.

The V call is TRBV30, the J call TRBJ1-6; 8 bases are a match to TRBD1. CDR1 and CDR2 (germline): GTSNPN, SVGIG (reference sequence). V lost 2 bases and J lost 11; bases outside the gene matches: 5. This CDR3 has 13 amino acids. The CDR3 nucleotides are TGTGCCTGGAGTTATACAGGGGGAACACCCCTCCACTTT. It codes for CAWSYTGGTPLHF.

This chain uses TRBV19 with TRBJ2-1; 8 bases line up with TRBD1. CDR1 is LNHDA, CDR2 SQIVND, per germline (reference sequence). CDR3 length: 16 amino acids. The ends lost 8 bases at V and 5 bases at J; junction bases unmatched: 14. This CDR3 reads CASSQIGTGFNNEQFF. CDR3 sequence (DNA): TGTGCCAGTTCGCAAATCGGGACAGGATTTAACAATGAGCAGTTCTTC.

CDR3 residues: CASYGPRRDWNNNEQFF. The CDR3 DNA follows: TGCGCCAGCTACGGCCCCCGGAGGGATTGGAACAACAATGAGCAGTTCTTC. The chain links TRBV10-2 to TRBJ2-1, with a weak D call TRBD2 (6 bases). The germline CDR1 and CDR2 sequences are WSHSY and SAAADI. This CDR3 has 17 amino acids. V was shortened by 8 bases and J by 5 bases, with 25 bases between the two germline ends.

J is TRBJ1-1 and V is TRBV7-2, with TRBD1 matching over 7 bases. The CDR3 contains 12 residues. Germline-derived CDR1 and CDR2 are SGHTA and FQGNSA. The ends lost 6 bases at V and 7 bases at J; junction bases unmatched: 5. The CDR3 nucleotides read TGTGCCAGCAGTCGACAGGGTGGTGAAGCTTTCTTT. Protein sequence: CASSRQGGEAFF.

This chain links TRBV4-1 with TRBJ2-3; 8 bases match TRBD2. Per the germline V gene, CDR1 is MGHRA and CDR2 is YSYEKL. This CDR3 spans 16 amino acids. After removal of 0 bases from V and 6 bases from J, the junction contained 8 bases not matched to a gene. The CDR3 DNA sequence: TGCGCCAGCAGCCAAGATCCCAGCGGGGGAGGGGATACGCAGTATTTT. It encodes CASSQDPSGGGDTQYF.

The count of this clone is one. This chain uses TRBV5-4 with TRBJ1-2; weak D call: TRBD1 (5 bases). This CDR3 has 13 residues. Germline-derived CDR1 and CDR2 are SGHNT and YYREEE (reference sequence). V was trimmed by 3 bases and J by 4 bases, leaving 10 bases between them. The CDR3 DNA is TGTGCCAGCAGCTCCGACCAGGGCTATGGCTACACCTTC. It is translated as CASSSDQGYGYTF.

This rearrangement joins TRBV2 to TRBJ2-7, with a weak D call TRBD1 (6 bases). The germline V and J ends were trimmed by 5 bases and 0 bases, with 17 bases remaining between them. CDR3 size: 16 residues. Germline V CDR1 and CDR2: SNHLY, FYNNEI. DNA of the CDR3: TGTGCCAGCAGTTCGCCCGGGACAACGAGCTCCTACGAGCAGTACTTC. Translation: CASSSPGTTSSYEQYF.

This chain connects TRBV19 to TRBJ1-1; D is unresolved. V was clipped by 5 bases and J by 1 base, with 8 bases between them. This CDR3 comprises 13 residues. Germline CDR1 LNHDA, CDR2 SQIVND (reference sequence). The CDR3, as DNA: TGTGCCAGTAGTCTTACGGGGAACACTGAAGCTTTCTTT. Amino acids: CASSLTGNTEAFF.

The gene calls are TRBV7-2 and TRBJ2-1, with TRBD2 as a possible D gene (6 bases). The V gene lost 8 bases and the J gene lost 10 bases, with 24 bases spanning the gap. Germline loops: CDR1 SGHTA, CDR2 FQGNSA. This CDR3 is built from 15 residues. The CDR3 spells CASGKPLRGGTEQFF. In DNA, the CDR3 is TGTGCCAGCGGAAAACCCCTTCGCGGAGGGACCGAGCAGTTCTTC. Looking up the rest from reference TRBV7-2 and TRBJ2-1 gives the full variable domain: GAGVSQSPSNKVTEKGKDVELRCDPISGHTALYWYRQSLGQGLEFLIYFQGNSAPDKSGLPSDRFSAERTGGSVSTLTIQRTQQEDSAVYLCASGKPLRGGTEQFFGPGTRLTVL.

The rearrangement links TRBV2 to TRBJ2-5, with D possibly matching TRBD1 (5 bases). Trimming took off 5 bases at V and 3 bases at J, with 16 bases between the two ends. This CDR3 spans 15 amino acids. Germline CDR1 is SNHLY and CDR2 is FYNNEI. The CDR3 DNA sequence: TGTGCCAGCAGTTTAAGGGGATCAGTAAAAGAGACCCAGTACTTC. It translates to CASSLRGSVKETQYF.

This rearrangement joins TRBV10-2 to TRBJ1-1; tentative D call: TRBD1 (5 bases). Per germline, CDR1 WSHSY and CDR2 SAAADI. V shed 5 bases and J shed 3 bases, with 10 bases lying between them. The CDR3 has 13 residues. CDR3: CASSKGLDTEAFF. The CDR3 DNA is TGCGCCAGCAGTAAGGGGTTGGACACTGAAGCTTTCTTT.

This clone showed up just a few times. The V call is TRBV4-1, the J call TRBJ2-2; D possibly corresponds to TRBD1 (6 bases). The V end was cut by 2 bases, the J end by 5 bases, with 21 bases between. Per the germline V gene, CDR1 is MGHRA and CDR2 is YSYEKL. This CDR3 has 18 residues. The CDR3 spells CASSQPRARAGETGELFF. The CDR3, as DNA: TGCGCCAGCAGCCAACCCAGGGCCCGGGCAGGGGAAACCGGGGAGCTGTTTTTT.

The J gene is TRBJ2-7, the V gene TRBV7-8; 10 nucleotides line up with TRBD1. Looked up from germline, CDR1 is SGHVS and CDR2 is FQNEAQ. V gave up 1 base and J gave up 3 bases; unmatched junction bases: 6. The CDR3 covers 16 residues. The CDR3 DNA sequence: TGTGCCAGCAGCTTAGACCGGGACAGGGGCTACTACGAGCAGTACTTC. It is translated as CASSLDRDRGYYEQYF.

This chain connects TRBV7-2 to TRBJ2-3; D remains ambiguous. This CDR3 spans 13 amino acids. The V and J ends lost 0 bases and 4 bases respectively, with 5 bases between them. The germline gives CDR1 SGHTA, CDR2 FQGNSA. The CDR3 DNA is TGTGCCAGCAGCTTAGCGGGCTCAGATACGCAGTATTTT. Its protein product is CASSLAGSDTQYF.

V gene TRBV4-1 combines with J gene TRBJ1-3; D ambiguous. The CDR3 loop spans 14 amino acids. Trimming pared 3 bases from V and 1 base from J, leaving 7 bases between. From germline, CDR1 is MGHRA and CDR2 YSYEKL. This chain's CDR3 is CASSHGRSGNTIYF. CDR3 sequence (DNA): TGCGCCAGCAGCCACGGGAGATCTGGAAACACCATATATTTT.

The chain joins TRBV30 to TRBJ2-5, with 8 bases lining up with TRBD1. Germline-derived CDR1 and CDR2 are GTSNPN and SVGIG (reference sequence). The junction had 3 bases not matched to a gene; V was cut back by 1 base and J by 5 bases. CDR3 length: 13 residues. CDR3 DNA: TGTGCCTGGAGTGAGGACAGGGTCGAGACCCAGTACTTC. It translates to CAWSEDRVETQYF.

The chain employs TRBV25-1 and TRBJ1-6, with 7 positions matching TRBD1. Germline CDR1 is MGHDK and CDR2 is SYGVNS. The junction had 5 bases not matched to a gene; V was cut back by 2 bases and J by 7 bases. There are 15 residues in the CDR3. The CDR3 is CASSEGNRGNSPLHF. The CDR3 nucleotides are TGTGCCAGCAGTGAAGGAAACAGGGGAAATTCACCCCTCCACTTT.

The J gene is TRBJ1-1, the V gene TRBV19; 9 bases align to TRBD1. In germline, CDR1 is LNHDA, CDR2 SQIVND (reference sequence). This CDR3 is 14 amino acids long. V trimming: 5 bases; J trimming: 5 bases; junction bases outside the gene matches: 6. CDR3 loop: CASSPWDRETEAFF. CDR3 DNA: TGTGCCAGTAGTCCCTGGGACAGGGAGACTGAAGCTTTCTTT.

The rearrangement uses TRBV2 and TRBJ1-3; 8 positions match TRBD1. The CDR3 extends over 15 amino acids. J lost 7 bases, V lost 3 bases, and 8 bases had no gene match. Germline V gene lookup returns CDR1 SNHLY and CDR2 FYNNEI. In DNA, the CDR3 is TGTGCCAGCAGTGATCAGCAGGGGGCCAGGAACACCATATATTTT. It is translated as CASSDQQGARNTIYF.

This clone was detected only once. The chain has TRBV6-5 and TRBJ1-2; D perhaps matches TRBD1 (5 bases). V was clipped by 2 bases and J by 5 bases, with 9 bases between them. The CDR3 consists of 13 residues. CDR1 MNHEY and CDR2 SVGAGI come from the germline V gene. The CDR3 region is CASSYRQPYGYTF. The CDR3 DNA sequence: TGTGCCAGCAGTTACCGACAGCCATATGGCTACACCTTC.

In this sample, this clone turned up a few times. V usage is TRBV6-6 and J usage is TRBJ1-6; D is possibly TRBD1 (6 bases). Per germline, CDR1 MNHNY and CDR2 SVGAGI (reference sequence). This CDR3 has 12 amino acids. Trimming pared 4 bases from V and 11 bases from J, leaving 9 bases between. CDR3 sequence reads: CASSWGGPPLHF. CDR3 in DNA: TGTGCCAGCAGTTGGGGGGGCCCACCCCTCCACTTT.

This chain links TRBV5-4 with TRBJ2-5, with 11 bases identical to TRBD2. The CDR3 spans 14 residues. Germline V CDR1 and CDR2: SGHNT, YYREEE (reference sequence). Germline trimming cut 5 bases from V and 3 bases from J; bases unmatched to any gene: 3. The CDR3 spells CASRSGLAEETQYF. The CDR3 DNA follows: TGTGCCAGCAGGTCGGGACTAGCGGAAGAGACCCAGTACTTC.

This clone was seen more than once but under ten times. The rearrangement links TRBV5-4 to TRBJ2-2; 12 bases line up with TRBD2. CDR3 length: 17 residues. CDR1 is SGHNT, CDR2 YYREEE, per germline (reference sequence). After removal of 1 base from V and 4 bases from J, the junction contained 5 bases not matched to a gene. As DNA, the CDR3 is TGTGCCAGCAGCTTGCTAGCGGGGGGGCGGCGCACCGGGGAGCTGTTTTTT. Amino acid sequence: CASSLLAGGRRTGELFF.

This sequence joins TRBV6-1 and TRBJ2-7; maybe TRBD1 (5 bases). This CDR3 region has 15 residues. V lost 3 bases to trimming and J lost 3 bases, with 15 bases between them. Germline CDR1 reads MNHNS; CDR2 reads SASEGT. CDR3: CASSDMATGHYEQYF. The CDR3, as DNA: TGTGCCAGCAGTGATATGGCCACAGGCCACTACGAGCAGTACTTC.

The chain employs TRBV21-1 and TRBJ2-1; the D call TRBD1 from the table was never checked on the DNA. TRBV21-1 constitutes a pseudogene. The CDR3 totals 18 residues. In nucleotides, the CDR3 is TGTGCCAGCAGCAAAGGGGGAGCTTGTACAGGGGGAATCAATGAGCAGTTCTTC. Amino acids: CASSKGGACTGGINEQFF.

The gene calls are TRBV2 and TRBJ2-2, with TRBD1 matching 8 bases. The CDR3 has 16 residues. V lost 8 bases and J lost 2; bases outside the gene matches: 10. Germline V gene data show CDR1 as SNHLY and CDR2 as FYNNEI. The CDR3 region is CASGVQGVLNTGELFF. CDR3 bases: TGTGCCAGCGGGGTACAGGGGGTACTCAACACCGGGGAGCTGTTTTTT.

The chain uses TRBV5-1 and TRBJ1-3; D is uncertain. Trimming stripped 0 bases from V and 4 bases from J, with 8 bases between. The CDR3 is 14 amino acids. CDR1 is SGHRS and CDR2 is YFSETQ in the germline V gene. This chain's CDR3 is CASSLVVGGNTIYF. The CDR3 DNA follows: TGCGCCAGCAGCTTGGTGGTTGGCGGAAACACCATATATTTT.

V gene TRBV29-1 combines with J gene TRBJ1-4, with a possible D match to TRBD1 (5 bases). Germline loops: CDR1 SQVTM, CDR2 ANQGSEA. The CDR3 contains 13 residues. V lost 4 bases to trimming and J lost 2 bases, with 8 bases between them. For the CDR3, the DNA is TGCAGCGTTGCGAGACAGACTAATGAAAAACTGTTTTTT. Translating gives CSVARQTNEKLFF.

The chain combines TRBV6-6 with TRBJ2-7; 9 bases agree with TRBD1. Per germline, CDR1 MNHNY and CDR2 SVGAGI (reference sequence). The CDR3 length is 16 residues. V was pared by 2 bases and J by 2 bases, with 7 bases of the junction left unmatched. This CDR3 reads CASSYPLDRGTYEQYF. In nucleotides, the CDR3 is TGTGCCAGCAGTTACCCACTCGACAGGGGGACCTACGAGCAGTACTTC.

The V and J genes are TRBV27 and TRBJ2-4, with a tentative D call TRBD2 (6 bases). CDR3 length: 17 residues. V lost 5 bases and J lost 0, with 17 bases in between. Germline CDR1 reads MNHEY; CDR2 reads SMNVEV (reference sequence). In nucleotides, the CDR3 is TGTGCCAGCAGTCCCACTGGAGGGGTCCTAGCCAAAAACATTCAGTACTTC. Translating it yields CASSPTGGVLAKNIQYF.